This T cell receptor (beta chain) was sequenced in a study of T-cell reconstitution after alpha-beta-depleted transplantation in children. This clonotype appeared many times. A TCRbeta library incorporating unique molecular identifiers was prepared. TCRdb ran MiXCR on the PCR reads and lists one entry per CDR3 protein. The sample lists roughly 590,000 distinct CDR3 sequences, roughly 15% occurring once. The sequence was obtained from a human donor who donated a stem cell graft to a child with acute myeloid leukemia. Material: PBMCs from the stem cell graft donor, obtained from the stem cell graft.

CDR3 protein: CSARDFEGQNTEAFF. CDR3 coding DNA: TGCAGTGCTAGAGACTTTGAGGGACAGAACACTGAAGCTTTCTTT. V is TRBV20-1 and J is TRBJ1-1, with D maybe TRBD1 (6 bases). Germline CDR1 DFQATT, CDR2 SNEGSKA (reference sequence). Trimming removed 0 bases from V and 1 base from J, with 12 bases in between. The CDR3 covers 15 residues.